This TCR beta chain was captured in a study of CD8 T cells in Susac syndrome. Germline lookup yields CDR1 MDHEN and CDR2 SYDVKM. The CDR3 contains 15 residues. V trimming: 4 bases; J trimming: 9 bases; junction bases outside the gene matches: 6. The T cells that were sequenced for TCR beta were CD8+ and CD4+ cells from blood. Negative isolation yielded the CD8+ and CD4+ T cells, while FACS enriched the TEMRA cells. Reverse transcription of 0.5 to 1 ug RNA used random hexamers. From the immunoSEQ multiplex PCR reads, TCRdb called clonotypes with MiXCR, one entry per CDR3 protein. The sample consists of some 260,000 distinct CDR3 sequences, 80% to 90% of them appearing once.

This TCR was sampled from a human donor with multiple sclerosis. The sample consisted of CD8+ T cells from PBMCs. V is TRBV28 and J is TRBJ2-1; 13 nucleotides line up with TRBD2. CDR3 loop: CASSSLAGGGGEQFF. The CDR3 bases are TGTGCCAGCAGTTCACTAGCGGGAGGGGGGGGTGAGCAGTTCTTC.